At least ten counts were recorded for the clone carrying this TCR beta chain. These data are taken from a study of spatial heterogeneity in lung cancer. Study-level information: More than 8.5 raw reads, on average, carried each unique TCR and UMI combination.

Time point indicated: blood at routine non-recurrence follow-up after resection. The authors sequenced whole RNA from tumor, nontumor lung or frozen PBMC without sorting. Using its own MiXCR run on the 5' RACE reads, TCRdb lists one record per CDR3 protein. In the table there are around 25,000 distinct CDR3 sequences, 5.4% of which are singletons. Trimming shortened V by 2 bases and J by 2 bases, and 16 bases separated the two germline ends. This CDR3 region has 18 residues. The chain combines TRBV12-3 or TRBV12-4 with TRBJ1-6; no clear D gene. Material: PBMCs, obtained at follow-up. The receptor comes from a female donor with early-stage non-small cell lung cancer. The chain's CDR3 is CASSLLLRAGAYNSPLHF. In DNA, the CDR3 is TGTGCCAGCAGTTTACTCCTTCGGGCCGGCGCCTATAATTCACCCCTCCACTTT.